The TCR beta chain under discussion was sequenced for a study of T cell responses to AZD1222 COVID-19 vaccine. For the study at large: Pooling of second doses given at about 4 or about 12 weeks was done.

The CDR3 is 15 residues long. The V gene end was trimmed by 0 bases and the J gene end by 1 base; junction bases not matched to a gene: 0. Germline CDR1 is SGHRS and CDR2 is YFSETQ. TCRdb's table, derived via immunoSEQ multiplex PCR, lists solely in-frame clones and lacks some. The sample shows about 150,000 clones, 75% to 90% of them seen only once. Study-wide points: Among AZD1222 vaccinees, only six or seven were seropositive at baseline.

This clone appeared once. Antigen: not known. Sequencing was performed on peripheral blood, taken on day 0 of AZD1222 vaccination. This clonotype originated in an adult in good health. The V call is TRBV5-1, the J call TRBJ1-1, with 10 nucleotides matching TRBD1. The CDR3 protein is CASSLGQGANTEAFF. CDR3 nucleotide sequence: TGCGCCAGCAGCTTGGGACAGGGGGCGAACACTGAAGCTTTCTTT.